The following is a T cell receptor (beta chain) sequence with its context. Its antigen is currently unknown. PCR employed 60 Vbeta and 13 Jbeta primers. Profiling relied on immunoSEQ multiplex PCR, and the TCRdb table lists in-frame clones only, not all of them. Here the sample spans 100,000 to 150,000 clones, approximately 68% being singletons. This sample is drawn from a study of cytomegalovirus exposure and HLA in healthy donors. About the study: Early released data comprised around 85 million unique TCRs from HLA-typed donors. Findings of the study overall: HLA alleles showed associations with about 17,000 TCR beta sequences in a later analysis, at a 0.05 false discovery rate. It was 164 TCR beta chains that were listed as cytomegalovirus-associated. The productive fraction for most TCR beta V segments was about 87% or about 30% in an earlier analysis.

The CDR3 totals 14 residues. The V segment lost 8 bases and the J segment 8 bases; nucleotides outside the gene matches: 11. Germline assignment: CDR1 MGHDK and CDR2 SYGVNS. Sequenced: PBMCs. The TCR comes from a man aged 25-40 years in good health and CMV-seropositive. This chain uses TRBV25-1 with TRBJ1-4, with 7 bases that match TRBD1. CDR3 sequence: CASAPGGTREKLFF. The CDR3 coding sequence is TGTGCCAGCGCTCCAGGGGGGACTAGGGAAAAACTGTTTTTT. Combining the CDR3 with reference TRBV25-1 and TRBJ1-4 gives the whole variable domain EADIYQTPRYLVIGTGKKITLECSQTMGHDKMYWYQQDPGMELHLIHYSYGVNSTEKGDLSSESTVSRIRTEHFPLTLESARPSHTSQYLCASAPGGTREKLFFGSGTQLSVL.